This T cell receptor beta chain was identified during a study of CD8 T cells in Susac syndrome. Sequencing of TCR beta was carried out in blood CD8+ and CD4+ T cells. V lost 4 bases and J lost 4; bases outside the gene matches: 4. The CDR3 consists of 15 residues. CDR1 MNHEY and CDR2 SMNVEV come from the germline V gene (reference sequence). Reverse transcription of roughly 0.5 to 1 ug RNA was carried out with random hexamers. TCRdb re-derived calls from the immunoSEQ multiplex PCR reads in MiXCR, one entry per CDR3 protein. The repertoire holds some 180,000 distinct CDR3 sequences, with about 95% as singletons.

What was sequenced was CD4+ T cells from PBMCs. The chain recombines TRBV27 with TRBJ2-3; TRBD1 matches 11 bases. This clonotype was sampled from a human donor in good health. Here the CDR3 DNA reads TGTGCCAGCAGTTCACGGACAGGGGGCCCAGATACGCAGTATTTT. It yields the protein CASSSRTGGPDTQYF.